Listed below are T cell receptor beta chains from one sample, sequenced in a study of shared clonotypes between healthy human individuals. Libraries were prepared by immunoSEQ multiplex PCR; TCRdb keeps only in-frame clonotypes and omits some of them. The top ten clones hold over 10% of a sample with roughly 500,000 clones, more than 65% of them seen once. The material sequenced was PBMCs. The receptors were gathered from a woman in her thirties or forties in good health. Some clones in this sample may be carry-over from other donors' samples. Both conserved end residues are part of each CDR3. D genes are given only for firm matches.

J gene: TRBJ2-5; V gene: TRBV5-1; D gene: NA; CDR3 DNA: TGCGCCAGCAGCTTACAGCTACAAGAGACCCAGTACTTC; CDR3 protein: CASSLQLQETQYF
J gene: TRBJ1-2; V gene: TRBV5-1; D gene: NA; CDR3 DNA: TGCGCCAGCAGGGCCGAGAGATATGGCTACACCTTC; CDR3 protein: CASRAERYGYTF
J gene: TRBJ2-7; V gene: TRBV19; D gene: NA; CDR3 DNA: TGTGCCAGTAGTCCCTCGTGGTTGGGGTACGAGCAGTACTTC; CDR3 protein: CASSPSWLGYEQYF
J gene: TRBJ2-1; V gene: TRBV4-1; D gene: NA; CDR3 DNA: TGCGCCAGCAGCCAAGGTTCAGGGGCGACATACAATGAGCAGTTCTTC; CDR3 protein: CASSQGSGATYNEQFF
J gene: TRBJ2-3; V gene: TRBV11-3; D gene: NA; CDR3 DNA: TGTGCCAGCAGCTTAACTAGCTTGGATACGCAGTATTTT; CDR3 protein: CASSLTSLDTQYF
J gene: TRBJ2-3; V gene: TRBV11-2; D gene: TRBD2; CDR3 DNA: TGTGCCAGCAGCTCAACACCCGGGACTAGTCAGTATTTT; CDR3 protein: CASSSTPGTSQYF
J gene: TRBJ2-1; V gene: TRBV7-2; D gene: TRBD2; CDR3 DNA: TGTGCCAGCAGCCTTGATAGCGGGAGGGCTAGTGAGCAGTTCTTC; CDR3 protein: CASSLDSGRASEQFF
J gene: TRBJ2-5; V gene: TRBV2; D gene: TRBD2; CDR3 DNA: TGTGCCAGCAGTGGTTTGGGTACTAGCGGAGAGACCCAGTACTTC; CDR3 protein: CASSGLGTSGETQYF
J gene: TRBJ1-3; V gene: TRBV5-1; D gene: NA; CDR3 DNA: TGCGCCAGCAGCCCCGGGACAACTGGAAACACCATATATTTT; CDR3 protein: CASSPGTTGNTIYF
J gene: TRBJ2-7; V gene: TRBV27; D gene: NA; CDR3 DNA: TGTGCCAGCGGCCGAGGGGGGCCCCCATCCTACGAGCAGTACTTC; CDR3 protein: CASGRGGPPSYEQYF
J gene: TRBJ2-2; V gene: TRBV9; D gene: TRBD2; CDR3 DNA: TGTGCCAGCAGCGTCGGCGGGAGTGGCACCGGGGAGCTGTTTTTT; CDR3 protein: CASSVGGSGTGELFF
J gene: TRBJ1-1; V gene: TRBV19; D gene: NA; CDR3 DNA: TGTGCCAGTAGTATATTTAGGGACTGGAACACTGAAGCTTTCTTT; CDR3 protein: CASSIFRDWNTEAFF